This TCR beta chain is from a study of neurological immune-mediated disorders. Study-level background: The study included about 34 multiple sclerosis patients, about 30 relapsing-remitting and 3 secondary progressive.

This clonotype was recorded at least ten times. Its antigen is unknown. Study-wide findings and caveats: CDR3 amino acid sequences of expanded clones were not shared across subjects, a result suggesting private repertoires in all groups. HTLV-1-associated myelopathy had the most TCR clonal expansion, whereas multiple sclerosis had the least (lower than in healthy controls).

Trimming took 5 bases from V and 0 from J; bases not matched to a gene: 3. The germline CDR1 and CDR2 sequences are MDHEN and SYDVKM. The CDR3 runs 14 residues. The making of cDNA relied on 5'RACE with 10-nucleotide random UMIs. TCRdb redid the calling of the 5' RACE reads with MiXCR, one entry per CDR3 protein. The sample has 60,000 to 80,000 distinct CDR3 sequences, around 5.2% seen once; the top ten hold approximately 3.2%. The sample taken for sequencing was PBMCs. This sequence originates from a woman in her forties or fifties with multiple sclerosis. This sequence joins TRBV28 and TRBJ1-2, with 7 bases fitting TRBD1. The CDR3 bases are TGTGCCAGCAGTCAGGGGGGTTCTAACTATGGCTACACCTTC. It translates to CASSQGGSNYGYTF.